What follows is one TCR beta chain and its context. CDR1 is ENHRY, CDR2 SYGVKD, per germline. The V and J ends lost 6 bases and 1 base respectively, with 15 bases between them. The CDR3 extends over 16 amino acids. PCR amplification relied on 60 Vbeta primers (plus 13 Jbeta primers). Generated by immunoSEQ multiplex PCR, the TCRdb table keeps only in-frame clones and is missing some. The sample lists 130,000 or so clones, 8.5% to 10% occurring once. The data derive from a study of cytomegalovirus exposure and HLA in healthy donors. Sequencing input: PBMCs. J is TRBJ2-2 and V is TRBV10-3, with TRBD1 as a possible D gene (6 bases). The origin of this receptor is a man aged 40-49 years in good health and CMV-seronegative. CDR3 nucleotides: TGTGCCATCAGGGAAAGCTTACAGGGGAACACCGGGGAGCTGTTTTTT. This translates into CAIRESLQGNTGELFF.